This entry concerns a single T cell receptor (beta chain). This specimen belongs to a study of blood T cell repertoires in COVID-19. Profiling relied on immunoSEQ multiplex PCR, and the TCRdb table lists in-frame clones only, not all of them. Of around 160,000 clones in the sample, around nine tenths were seen once. This clonotype was sampled from a human donor in a cohort sampled during active COVID-19. Material: peripheral blood.

CDR3 residues: CASSPLSTSGSAQFF. CDR3 sequence (DNA): TGTGCCAGCAGCCCACTTTCTACTAGCGGGAGTGCGCAGTTCTTC. V and J are TRBV7-9 and TRBJ2-1, with 11 bases lining up with TRBD2. The CDR3 runs 15 residues. Germline CDR1 reads SEHNR; CDR2 reads FQNEAQ (reference sequence). J was trimmed by 12 bases and V by 5 bases; bases with no gene match: 12.